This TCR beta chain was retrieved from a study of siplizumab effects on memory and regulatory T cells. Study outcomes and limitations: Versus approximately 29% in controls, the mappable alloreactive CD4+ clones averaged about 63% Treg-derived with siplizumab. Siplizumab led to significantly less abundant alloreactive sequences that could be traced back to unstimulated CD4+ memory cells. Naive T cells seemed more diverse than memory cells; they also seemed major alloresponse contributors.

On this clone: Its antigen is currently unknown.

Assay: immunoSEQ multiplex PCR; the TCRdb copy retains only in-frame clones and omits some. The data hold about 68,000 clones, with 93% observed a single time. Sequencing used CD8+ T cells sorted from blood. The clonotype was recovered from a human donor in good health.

CDR3 amino acids: CASSLPWVERGASTGELFF. CDR3 nucleotides: TGTGCCAGCAGCTTACCCTGGGTCGAGCGGGGGGCCAGCACCGGGGAGCTGTTTTTT. The chain carries TRBV7-3 and TRBJ2-2, with 9 bases matching TRBD2. The V segment lost 2 bases and the J segment 4 bases; nucleotides outside the gene matches: 14. The CDR3 extends over 19 amino acids. CDR1 SGHTA and CDR2 FQGTGA come from the germline V gene.